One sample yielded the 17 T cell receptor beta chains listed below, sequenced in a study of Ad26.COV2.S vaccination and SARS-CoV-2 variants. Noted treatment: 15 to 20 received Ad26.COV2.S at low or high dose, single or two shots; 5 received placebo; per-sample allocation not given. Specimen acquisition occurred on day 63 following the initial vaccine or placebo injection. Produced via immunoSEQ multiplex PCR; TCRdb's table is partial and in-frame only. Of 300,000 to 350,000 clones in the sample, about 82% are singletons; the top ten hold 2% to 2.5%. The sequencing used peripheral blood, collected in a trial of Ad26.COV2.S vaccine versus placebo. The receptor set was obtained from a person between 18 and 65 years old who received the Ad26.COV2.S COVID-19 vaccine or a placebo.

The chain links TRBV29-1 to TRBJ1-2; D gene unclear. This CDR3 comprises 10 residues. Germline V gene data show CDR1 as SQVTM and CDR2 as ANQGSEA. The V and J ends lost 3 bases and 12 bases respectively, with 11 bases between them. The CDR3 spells CSVDDVRDTF. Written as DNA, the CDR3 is TGCAGCGTTGATGATGTGCGGGACACCTTC.

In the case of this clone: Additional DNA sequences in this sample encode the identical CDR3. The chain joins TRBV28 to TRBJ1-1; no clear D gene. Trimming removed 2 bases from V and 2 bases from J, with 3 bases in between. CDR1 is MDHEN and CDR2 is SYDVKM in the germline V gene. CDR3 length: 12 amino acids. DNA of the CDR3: TGTGCCAGCAGTTTAGCAAACACTGAAGCTTTCTTT. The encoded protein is CASSLANTEAFF. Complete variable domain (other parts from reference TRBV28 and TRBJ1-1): DVKVTQSSRYLVKRTGEKVFLECVQDMDHENMFWYRQDPGLGLRLIYFSYDVKMKEKGDIPEGYSVSREKKERFSLILESASTNQTSMYLCASSLANTEAFFGQGTRLTVV.

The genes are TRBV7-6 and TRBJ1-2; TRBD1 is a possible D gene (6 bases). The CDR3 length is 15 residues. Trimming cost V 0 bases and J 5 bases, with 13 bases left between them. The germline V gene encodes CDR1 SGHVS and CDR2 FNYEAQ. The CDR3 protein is CASSLAHGTSYGYTF. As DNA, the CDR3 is TGTGCCAGCAGCTTAGCGCACGGGACATCATATGGCTACACCTTC.

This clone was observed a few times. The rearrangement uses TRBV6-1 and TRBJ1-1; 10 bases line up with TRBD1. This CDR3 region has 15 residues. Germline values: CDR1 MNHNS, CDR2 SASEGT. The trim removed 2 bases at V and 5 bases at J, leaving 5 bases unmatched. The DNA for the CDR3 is TGTGCCAGCAGTGAATTTGGACAGGGGGATACTGAAGCTTTCTTT. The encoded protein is CASSEFGQGDTEAFF.

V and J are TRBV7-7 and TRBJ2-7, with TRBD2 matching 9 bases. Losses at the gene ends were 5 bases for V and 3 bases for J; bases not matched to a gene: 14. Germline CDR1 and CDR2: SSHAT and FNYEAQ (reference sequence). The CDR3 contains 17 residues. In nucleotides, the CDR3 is TGTGCCAGCAGCCCAGAGATACTAGCGGGCCCATGCTACGAGCAGTACTTC. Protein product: CASSPEILAGPCYEQYF.

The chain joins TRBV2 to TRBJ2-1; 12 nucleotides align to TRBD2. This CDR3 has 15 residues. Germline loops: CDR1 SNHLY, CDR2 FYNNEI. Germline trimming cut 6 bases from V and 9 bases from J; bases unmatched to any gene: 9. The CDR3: CASRPTSGGRAEQFF. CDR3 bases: TGTGCCAGCAGGCCAACTAGCGGGGGGCGGGCTGAGCAGTTCTTC.

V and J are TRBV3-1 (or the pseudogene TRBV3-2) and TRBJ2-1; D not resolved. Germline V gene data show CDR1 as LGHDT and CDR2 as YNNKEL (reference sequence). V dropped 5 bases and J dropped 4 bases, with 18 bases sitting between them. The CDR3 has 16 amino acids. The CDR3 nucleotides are TGTGCCAGCAGCGCCCCAGGAGACCTTACTTACAATGAGCAGTTCTTC. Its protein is CASSAPGDLTYNEQFF.

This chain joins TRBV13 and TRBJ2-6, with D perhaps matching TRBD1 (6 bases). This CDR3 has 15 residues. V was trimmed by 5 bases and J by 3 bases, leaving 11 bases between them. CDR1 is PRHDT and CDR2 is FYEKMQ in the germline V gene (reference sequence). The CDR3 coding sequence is TGTGCCAGCAGCCCAGGGGAAAGTGGGGCCAACGTCCTGACTTTC. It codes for CASSPGESGANVLTF.

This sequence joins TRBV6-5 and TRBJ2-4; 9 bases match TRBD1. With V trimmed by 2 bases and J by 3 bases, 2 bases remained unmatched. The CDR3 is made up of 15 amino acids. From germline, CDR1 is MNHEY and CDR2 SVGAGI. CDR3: CASSYTTGGKNIQYF. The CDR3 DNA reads TGTGCCAGCAGTTACACGACAGGGGGCAAAAACATTCAGTACTTC.

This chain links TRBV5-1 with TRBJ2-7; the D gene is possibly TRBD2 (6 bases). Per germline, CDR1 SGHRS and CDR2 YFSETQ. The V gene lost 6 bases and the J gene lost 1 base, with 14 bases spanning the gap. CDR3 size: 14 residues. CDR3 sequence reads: CASNRDSLSYEQYF. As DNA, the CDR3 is TGCGCCAGCAACCGGGACTCCCTGTCCTACGAGCAGTACTTC.

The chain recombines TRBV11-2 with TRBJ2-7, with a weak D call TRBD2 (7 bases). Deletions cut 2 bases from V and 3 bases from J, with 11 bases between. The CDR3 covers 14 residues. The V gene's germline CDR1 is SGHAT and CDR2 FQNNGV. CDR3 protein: CASSLRGGGYEQYF. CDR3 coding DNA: TGTGCCAGCAGCTTACGAGGGGGGGGCTACGAGCAGTACTTC.

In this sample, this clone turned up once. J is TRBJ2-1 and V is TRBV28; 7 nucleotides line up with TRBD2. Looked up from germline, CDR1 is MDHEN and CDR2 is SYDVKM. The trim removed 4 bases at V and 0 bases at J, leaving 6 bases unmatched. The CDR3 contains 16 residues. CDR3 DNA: TGTGCCAGCAGTTCACTAGCGCTGAACTCCTACAATGAGCAGTTCTTC. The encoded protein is CASSSLALNSYNEQFF.

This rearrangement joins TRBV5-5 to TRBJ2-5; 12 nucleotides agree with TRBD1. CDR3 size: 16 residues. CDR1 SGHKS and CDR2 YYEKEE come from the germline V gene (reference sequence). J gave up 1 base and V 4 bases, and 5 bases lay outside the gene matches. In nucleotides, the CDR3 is TGTGCCAGCAGCACTGGGACAGGGGGCCTCCAAGAGACCCAGTACTTC. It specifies CASSTGTGGLQETQYF.

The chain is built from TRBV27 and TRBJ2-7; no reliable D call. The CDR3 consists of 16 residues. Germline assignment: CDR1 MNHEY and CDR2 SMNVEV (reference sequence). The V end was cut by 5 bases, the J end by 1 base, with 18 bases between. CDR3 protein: CASSASVRGYSYEQYF. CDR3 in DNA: TGTGCCAGCAGTGCCAGCGTCAGAGGCTATTCCTACGAGCAGTACTTC.

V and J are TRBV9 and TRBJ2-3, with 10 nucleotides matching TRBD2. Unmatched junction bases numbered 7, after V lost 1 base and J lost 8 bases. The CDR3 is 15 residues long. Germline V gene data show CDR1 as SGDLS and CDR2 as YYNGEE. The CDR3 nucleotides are TGTGCCAGCAGCGTACTAGCGGGGGTTACCCCTACGCAGTATTTT. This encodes CASSVLAGVTPTQYF.

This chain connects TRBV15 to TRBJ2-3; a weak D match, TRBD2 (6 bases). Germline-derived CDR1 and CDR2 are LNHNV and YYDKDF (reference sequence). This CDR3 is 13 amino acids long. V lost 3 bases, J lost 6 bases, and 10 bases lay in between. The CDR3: CATSSRLEDTQYF. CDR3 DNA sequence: TGTGCCACCAGCAGCAGACTAGAGGATACGCAGTATTTT.

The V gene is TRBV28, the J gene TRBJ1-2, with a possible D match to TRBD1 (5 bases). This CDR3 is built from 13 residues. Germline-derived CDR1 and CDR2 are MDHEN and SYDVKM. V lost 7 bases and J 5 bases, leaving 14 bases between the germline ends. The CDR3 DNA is TGTGCCAGCAATCAGGGAAGGAATTATGGCTACACCTTC. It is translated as CASNQGRNYGYTF.